This TCR beta chain was retrieved from a study of technical replicates of blood from several donors. TCRdb's copy holds only in-frame clones and misses some; the assay was immunoSEQ multiplex PCR. The data contain around 74,000 clones, just over 85% of them singletons. V shed 4 bases and J shed 5 bases, with 11 bases lying between them. The germline V gene encodes CDR1 SEHNR and CDR2 FQNEAQ (reference sequence). CDR3 length: 13 residues. This clonotype originated in a human donor in good health. Some clones in this sample may be carry-over from other donors' samples. V gene TRBV7-9 combines with J gene TRBJ1-1; D remains unclear. Sequencing input: PBMCs. The CDR3 DNA reads TGTGCCAGCAGCTCCCCCCTTCCGACTGAAGCTTTCTTT. Translation: CASSSPLPTEAFF.